Listed below are T cell receptor beta chains from one sample, sequenced in a study of OX40 agonist ivuxolimab in advanced cancers. Sequenced by immunoSEQ multiplex PCR; TCRdb stores in-frame clones only, minus some. In the table there are 15,000 to 25,000 clones, 83% of which are singletons. Sequencing used CD4+ or CD8+ T cells sorted from blood, obtained in a trial of the OX40 agonist ivuxolimab. These receptor sequences come from an adult with an advanced solid tumor such as melanoma, head and neck, liver or kidney cancer. The CDR3 runs from the conserved cysteine through the conserved F or W. The D gene is left open where the match is weak. Clone size is given for some rows only: seen once, a few or many times, or a class if the clone is expanded.

clone_size: .; j_call: TRBJ1-2; d_call: TRBD1; v_call: TRBV29-1; cdr3_aa: CSVRTGHGYTF
clone_size: .; j_call: TRBJ1-1; d_call: .; v_call: TRBV28; cdr3_aa: CASSPRGTEAFF
clone_size: .; j_call: TRBJ2-3; d_call: .; v_call: TRBV18; cdr3_aa: CASSPSSGAGTDTQYF
clone_size: .; j_call: TRBJ2-7; d_call: .; v_call: TRBV9; cdr3_aa: CASSVGSSTGTYEQYF
clone_size: .; j_call: TRBJ2-2; d_call: TRBD1; v_call: TRBV9; cdr3_aa: CASSARTGGMGELFF
clone_size: .; j_call: TRBJ2-5; d_call: .; v_call: TRBV6-5; cdr3_aa: CASSYLPGKETQYF
clone_size: .; j_call: TRBJ2-1; d_call: TRBD2; v_call: TRBV28; cdr3_aa: CASMKLIPGLADNEQFF
clone_size: .; j_call: TRBJ2-7; d_call: .; v_call: TRBV19; cdr3_aa: CASSIDRRLYEQYF
clone_size: .; j_call: TRBJ2-7; d_call: .; v_call: TRBV6-1; cdr3_aa: CASSGPPSYEQYF
clone_size: .; j_call: TRBJ1-1; d_call: .; v_call: TRBV20-1; cdr3_aa: CSAPGGRAFF
clone_size: .; j_call: TRBJ2-3; d_call: TRBD2; v_call: TRBV7-3; cdr3_aa: CASTSGGTDTQYF
clone_size: .; j_call: TRBJ2-1; d_call: TRBD2; v_call: TRBV9; cdr3_aa: CASSAGLANEQFF
clone_size: .; j_call: TRBJ2-7; d_call: .; v_call: TRBV19; cdr3_aa: CASSIDQNEQYF
clone_size: .; j_call: TRBJ2-7; d_call: .; v_call: TRBV9; cdr3_aa: CASSVGDTYEQYF
clone_size: few; j_call: TRBJ1-5; d_call: .; v_call: TRBV6-5; cdr3_aa: CASSWTARRDQPQHF
clone_size: .; j_call: TRBJ2-3; d_call: .; v_call: TRBV7-8; cdr3_aa: CASSLNVWARDTQYF
clone_size: .; j_call: TRBJ2-1; d_call: TRBD2; v_call: TRBV2; cdr3_aa: CASPGGSEQFF
clone_size: .; j_call: TRBJ1-3; d_call: .; v_call: TRBV28; cdr3_aa: CASSPGESGNTIYF
clone_size: .; j_call: TRBJ2-3; d_call: TRBD1; v_call: TRBV7-9; cdr3_aa: CASSLAISDRGLLDTQYF
clone_size: once; j_call: TRBJ2-2; d_call: .; v_call: TRBV4-1; cdr3_aa: CASSQTWQGSNTGELFF
clone_size: few; j_call: TRBJ1-5; d_call: .; v_call: TRBV29-1; cdr3_aa: CSVIVGYGNQPQHF
clone_size: .; j_call: TRBJ2-1; d_call: .; v_call: TRBV27; cdr3_aa: CASSPASGQGGGEQFF
clone_size: .; j_call: TRBJ2-1; d_call: .; v_call: TRBV28; cdr3_aa: CASSLAEGPYNEQFF
clone_size: .; j_call: TRBJ1-2; d_call: .; v_call: TRBV27; cdr3_aa: CASSFSGIYGYTF
clone_size: .; j_call: TRBJ2-1; d_call: .; v_call: TRBV30; cdr3_aa: CAWSVQGQDYNEQFF
clone_size: .; j_call: TRBJ2-1; d_call: TRBD2; v_call: TRBV7-9; cdr3_aa: CASSLAGGSWDEQFF
clone_size: .; j_call: TRBJ1-5; d_call: .; v_call: TRBV15; cdr3_aa: CATSRDLGGWRNQPQHF
clone_size: .; j_call: TRBJ2-5; d_call: TRBD1; v_call: TRBV7-3; cdr3_aa: CASRKGTGAWETQYF
clone_size: once; j_call: TRBJ2-1; d_call: .; v_call: TRBV7-3; cdr3_aa: CASSLDTFPPNEQFF
clone_size: .; j_call: TRBJ1-2; d_call: .; v_call: TRBV5-4; cdr3_aa: CASSLAGVLGYGYTF
clone_size: few; j_call: TRBJ2-7; d_call: .; v_call: TRBV11-3; cdr3_aa: CASSLVRGNEQYF
clone_size: .; j_call: TRBJ1-2; d_call: .; v_call: TRBV4-1; cdr3_aa: CASSPQRTGYGYTF